These T cell receptor beta chains were read from a single sample in a study of cytomegalovirus exposure and HLA in healthy donors. Sequencing used immunoSEQ multiplex PCR; TCRdb keeps in-frame clones, though not all of them. The data show approximately 77,000 clones, roughly 80% seen once. Sequenced sample: PBMCs. These TCRs come from a woman between 35 and 50 years old in good health and CMV-seronegative. The CDR3 runs from the conserved cysteine through the conserved F or W. Each record gives: CDR3 DNA, CDR3 protein, clone size, D gene, V gene, J gene. D genes are given only for firm matches. Only some rows state a clone size, as once, few, many or a class for expanded clones.

TGTGCCAGCAGCGTAGCTCCACGGGATCAGCCCCAGCATTTT	CASSVAPRDQPQHF	NA	NA	TRBV9	TRBJ1-5
TGTGCCAGCACGACAGGGGAGTCCTACGAGCAGTACTTC	CASTTGESYEQYF	NA	TRBD1	TRBV2	TRBJ2-7
TGTGCCAGCAGTTTCCCTTCGGCGGGAGGGCGTAGCACAGATACGCAGTATTTT	CASSFPSAGGRSTDTQYF	NA	TRBD2	TRBV28	TRBJ2-3
TGTGCCAGCTCAACCCAGACAGGGACCGTCAACGAGCAGTACTTC	CASSTQTGTVNEQYF	NA	TRBD1	TRBV18	TRBJ2-7
TGTGCCAGCAGCCTAATGGCGGGGCCGCGATACAATGAGCAGTTCTTC	CASSLMAGPRYNEQFF	NA	NA	TRBV7-9	TRBJ2-1
TGTGCCAGCTCACCCGGGACAGGGGCATCGGGAAACACCATATATTTT	CASSPGTGASGNTIYF	few	TRBD1	TRBV18	TRBJ1-3
TGTGCCAGCAGCCGAAGCTTAGGGGCTGGGGAGCTGTTTTTT	CASSRSLGAGELFF	NA	NA	TRBV7-9	TRBJ2-2
TGTGCCAGCAGTCTTTCGGGAGACTCACAAGAGACCCAGTACTTC	CASSLSGDSQETQYF	NA	NA	TRBV9	TRBJ2-5
TGTGCCAGCAGTCCAGGACAGGACCAATATAGCAATCAGCCCCAGCATTTT	CASSPGQDQYSNQPQHF	few	TRBD1	TRBV28	TRBJ1-5
TGTGCCAGCAGCGTGGACAGCGCGAACACCGGGGAGCTGTTTTTT	CASSVDSANTGELFF	NA	NA	TRBV7-9	TRBJ2-2
TGCGCCAGCAGGGCTAGCGGGGGGGCTAGCTACGAGCAGTACTTC	CASRASGGASYEQYF	NA	TRBD2	TRBV10-2	TRBJ2-7
TGTGCCAGCAGCCGCCGCCTCGAGTCCTACAATGAGCAGTTCTTC	CASSRRLESYNEQFF	NA	NA	TRBV27	TRBJ2-1
TGCAGCGTTGAAGTCGAGGATTGGCGAGAGACCCAGTACTTC	CSVEVEDWRETQYF	NA	NA	TRBV29-1	TRBJ2-5
TGTGCCAGCAGCCCCCAAGTGGAGGGCCTATTAGGCTATGGCTACACCTTC	CASSPQVEGLLGYGYTF	NA	NA	TRBV9	TRBJ1-2
TGTGCTAGTGGCCTACAGGGGTGGCTTGACGAGCAGTACTTC	CASGLQGWLDEQYF	NA	TRBD1	TRBV12-5	TRBJ2-7
TGCAGCGTTGAACCGGCGGGGCTAGGGAACTATGGCTACACCTTC	CSVEPAGLGNYGYTF	once	NA	TRBV29-1	TRBJ1-2
TGTGCCAGCAGGACGGAATCTCAGGGATTCAACGAGCAGTACTTC	CASRTESQGFNEQYF	NA	NA	TRBV6-5	TRBJ2-7
TGTGCCAGCAGCTCCGTGGTGGGGCTGGGGTACAATGAGCAGTTCTTC	CASSSVVGLGYNEQFF	NA	NA	TRBV7-9	TRBJ2-1
TGTGCCAGCAGCTTTTTACTCGGACAGGGGGCCACCTACAATGAGCAGTTCTTC	CASSFLLGQGATYNEQFF	NA	TRBD1	TRBV7-8	TRBJ2-1
TGTGCCAGCAGCCCGGACGTGTGGCTAGCGGGACTTCAAGGCAAAAACATTCAGTACTTC	CASSPDVWLAGLQGKNIQYF	NA	TRBD2	TRBV5-4	TRBJ2-4
TGTGCCAGCAGTTTTCTAGCGGGAGCTTACGAGCAGTACTTC	CASSFLAGAYEQYF	NA	TRBD2	TRBV28	TRBJ2-7
TGTGCCAGCAGCTGGGACATGGGGCCCTACGAGCAGTACTTC	CASSWDMGPYEQYF	NA	NA	TRBV7-9	TRBJ2-7
TGTGCCAGCAGCAGACAGGTTCGTGATGGCTACACCTTC	CASSRQVRDGYTF	NA	NA	TRBV2	TRBJ1-2
TGTGCCAGCTCCCCGACTCTCGACAGCTATGGCTACACCTTC	CASSPTLDSYGYTF	NA	NA	TRBV18	TRBJ1-2
TGTGCCAGCAGCTGGGGACTAGCGGGAGACCCCTACGAGCAGTACTTC	CASSWGLAGDPYEQYF	NA	TRBD2	TRBV5-4	TRBJ2-7
TGTGCCAGTAGTATACAGATGAACACTGAAGCTTTCTTT	CASSIQMNTEAFF	NA	NA	TRBV19	TRBJ1-1
TGTGCCAGCAGCCCAACGGAGGACACCGGGGAGCTGTTTTTT	CASSPTEDTGELFF	NA	NA	TRBV7-9	TRBJ2-2
TGTGCCAGCACCCCTAGCGGGGGGGGAGAGACCCAGTACTTC	CASTPSGGGETQYF	NA	TRBD2	TRBV6-1	TRBJ2-5
TGTGCCAGCAGTTCGCAGGATGGCTACACCTTC	CASSSQDGYTF	once	NA	TRBV6-5	TRBJ1-2
TGTGCCAGCAGCGTAGTAGTCGGGGGGGGCACCGGGGAGCTGTTTTTT	CASSVVVGGGTGELFF	NA	TRBD2	TRBV9	TRBJ2-2
TGCGCCAGCACTACTGGGGGGAAACACACCGGGGAGCTGTTTTTT	CASTTGGKHTGELFF	NA	NA	TRBV5-1	TRBJ2-2
TGTGCCAGCAGTTATGAGCGAGGTCCTCTTAAAGAGCAGTTCTTC	CASSYERGPLKEQFF	NA	NA	TRBV6-5	TRBJ2-1